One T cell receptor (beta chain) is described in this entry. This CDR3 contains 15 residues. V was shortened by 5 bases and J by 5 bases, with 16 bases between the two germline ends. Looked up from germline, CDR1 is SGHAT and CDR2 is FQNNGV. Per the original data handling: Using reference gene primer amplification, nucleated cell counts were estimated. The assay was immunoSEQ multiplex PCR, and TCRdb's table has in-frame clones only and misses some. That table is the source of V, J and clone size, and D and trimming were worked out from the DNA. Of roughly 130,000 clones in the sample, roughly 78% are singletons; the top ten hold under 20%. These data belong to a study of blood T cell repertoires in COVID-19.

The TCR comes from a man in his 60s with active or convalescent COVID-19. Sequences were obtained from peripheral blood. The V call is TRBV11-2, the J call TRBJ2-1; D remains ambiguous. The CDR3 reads CASSGDMGAHNEQFF. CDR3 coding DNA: TGTGCCAGCAGCGGTGATATGGGCGCCCACAATGAGCAGTTCTTC.